Shown below are 8 T cell receptor beta chains from a single sample sequenced in a study of blood T cell repertoires in COVID-19. Data came from immunoSEQ multiplex PCR; TCRdb stores just in-frame clones and leaves some out. The sample includes about 300,000 clones, about nine tenths of them seen just once. Source material: peripheral blood. These receptors originate from a woman aged 45-65 years with COVID-19, enrolled during active disease.

The chain links TRBV19 to TRBJ2-2; 9 bases line up with TRBD2. The CDR3 length is 15 residues. CDR1 and CDR2 from the germline V gene are LNHDA and SQIVND (reference sequence). V shed 2 bases and J 3 bases; nucleotides not matched to a gene: 1. The CDR3 sequence: CASSILAGYTGELFF. The CDR3 coding sequence is TGTGCCAGTAGTATACTAGCGGGATACACCGGGGAGCTGTTTTTT.

This clone was recorded once. This chain connects TRBV2 to TRBJ1-1, with 7 positions matching TRBD1. The CDR3 length is 13 residues. V trimming: 7 bases; J trimming: 4 bases; junction bases outside the gene matches: 6. In germline, CDR1 is SNHLY, CDR2 FYNNEI. CDR3 in amino acids: CASKLPGGTEAFF. The CDR3 nucleotides read TGTGCCAGCAAGTTACCAGGGGGCACTGAAGCTTTCTTT. The complete variable domain, with remaining parts taken from reference TRBV2 and TRBJ1-1, reads EPEVTQTPSHQVTQMGQEVILRCVPISNHLYFYWYRQILGQKVEFLVSFYNNEISEKSEIFDDQFSVERPDGSNFTLKIRSTKLEDSAMYFCASKLPGGTEAFFGQGTRLTVV.

This sequence joins TRBV18 and TRBJ2-3; no reliable D call. Deletions cut 0 bases from V and 4 bases from J, with 11 bases between. The CDR3 has 15 amino acids. Per the germline V gene, CDR1 is KGHSH and CDR2 is LQKENI. The CDR3 DNA is TGTGCCAGCTCACCACCGTCCGGAGCTGCAGATACGCAGTATTTT. It specifies CASSPPSGAADTQYF.

The V gene is TRBV28, the J gene TRBJ1-6, with D perhaps matching TRBD1 (6 bases). V was trimmed by 8 bases and J by 0 bases, leaving 11 bases between them. The CDR3 runs to 15 residues. Germline V gene data show CDR1 as MDHEN and CDR2 as SYDVKM. CDR3 sequence reads: CASATGSSYNSPLHF. The CDR3 DNA reads TGTGCCAGCGCTACAGGGAGCTCCTATAATTCACCCCTCCACTTT.

The gene calls are TRBV27 and TRBJ2-2, with D unclear. Germline CDR1 is MNHEY and CDR2 is SMNVEV (reference sequence). The germline V and J ends were trimmed by 7 bases and 0 bases, with 6 bases remaining between them. The CDR3 sequence is 13 residues long. CDR3 sequence: CASISANTGELFF. DNA for the CDR3: TGTGCCAGCATATCCGCGAACACCGGGGAGCTGTTTTTT.

The rearrangement uses TRBV7-9 and TRBJ2-7, with TRBD1 identical over 9 bases. The germline CDR1 and CDR2 sequences are SEHNR and FQNEAQ (reference sequence). V lost 4 bases to trimming and J lost 4 bases; unmatched junction nucleotides: 5. The CDR3 spans 14 residues. The CDR3 sequence is CASSSGTGHYEQYF. The DNA for the CDR3 is TGTGCCAGCAGCTCCGGGACAGGGCATTACGAGCAGTACTTC.

The chain has TRBV11-2 and TRBJ2-4, with D perhaps TRBD1 (5 bases). Germline CDR1 SGHAT, CDR2 FQNNGV. V was cut by 5 bases and J by 9 bases, with 11 bases left in between. The CDR3 runs 12 residues. The CDR3 DNA sequence: TGTGCCAGCAGCCTTGCTAGGGGCATTCAGTACTTC. It is translated as CASSLARGIQYF.

The J gene is TRBJ1-2, the V gene TRBV19, with 10 bases matching TRBD1. This CDR3 contains 15 residues. Germline V lookup: CDR1 LNHDA, CDR2 SQIVND (reference sequence). The junction had 6 bases not matched to a gene; V was cut back by 6 bases and J by 2 bases. CDR3: CASRPRGQGNYGYTF. The CDR3 DNA reads as TGTGCCAGTAGACCAAGGGGACAGGGGAACTATGGCTACACCTTC.